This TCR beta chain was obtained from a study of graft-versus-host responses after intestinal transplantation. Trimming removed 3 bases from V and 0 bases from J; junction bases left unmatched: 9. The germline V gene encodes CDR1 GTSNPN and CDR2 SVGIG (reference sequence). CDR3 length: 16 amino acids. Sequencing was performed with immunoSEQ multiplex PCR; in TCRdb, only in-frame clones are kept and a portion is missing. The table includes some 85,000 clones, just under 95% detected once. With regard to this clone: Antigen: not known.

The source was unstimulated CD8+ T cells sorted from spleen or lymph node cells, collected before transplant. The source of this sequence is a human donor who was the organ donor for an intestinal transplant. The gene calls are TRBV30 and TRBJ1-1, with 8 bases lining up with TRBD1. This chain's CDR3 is CAWSGPGGAMNTEAFF. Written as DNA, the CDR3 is TGTGCCTGGAGCGGACCAGGGGGCGCGATGAACACTGAAGCTTTCTTT. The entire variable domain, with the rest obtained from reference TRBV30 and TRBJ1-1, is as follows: SQTIHQWPATLVQPVGSPLSLECTVEGTSNPNLYWYRQAAGRGLQLLFYSVGIGQISSEVPQNLSASRPQDRQFILSSKKLLLSDSGFYLCAWSGPGGAMNTEAFFGQGTRLTVV.